Reported below is one T cell receptor (beta chain). The data belong to a study of T-cell reconstitution after alpha-beta-depleted transplantation in children. The germline V and J ends were trimmed by 7 bases and 3 bases, with 19 bases remaining between them. CDR3 length equals 15 residues. Germline CDR1 and CDR2: SNHLY and FYNNEI. Construction of the TCRbeta library involved unique molecular identifiers. MiXCR was run by TCRdb on the PCR reads, yielding one entry per CDR3 protein. This table holds more than 450,000 distinct CDR3 sequences, about a sixth found once. J is TRBJ2-7 and V is TRBV2, with D possibly being TRBD1 or TRBD2 (5 bases each). This sample comprised PBMCs from the stem cell graft donor, obtained from the stem cell graft. The TCR originated in a human donor who donated a stem cell graft to a child with acute lymphoblastic leukemia. CDR3 nucleotide sequence: TGTGCCAGCACCGCCACCGGGACGGACATCTACGAGCAGTACTTC. Translated, it gives CASTATGTDIYEQYF.